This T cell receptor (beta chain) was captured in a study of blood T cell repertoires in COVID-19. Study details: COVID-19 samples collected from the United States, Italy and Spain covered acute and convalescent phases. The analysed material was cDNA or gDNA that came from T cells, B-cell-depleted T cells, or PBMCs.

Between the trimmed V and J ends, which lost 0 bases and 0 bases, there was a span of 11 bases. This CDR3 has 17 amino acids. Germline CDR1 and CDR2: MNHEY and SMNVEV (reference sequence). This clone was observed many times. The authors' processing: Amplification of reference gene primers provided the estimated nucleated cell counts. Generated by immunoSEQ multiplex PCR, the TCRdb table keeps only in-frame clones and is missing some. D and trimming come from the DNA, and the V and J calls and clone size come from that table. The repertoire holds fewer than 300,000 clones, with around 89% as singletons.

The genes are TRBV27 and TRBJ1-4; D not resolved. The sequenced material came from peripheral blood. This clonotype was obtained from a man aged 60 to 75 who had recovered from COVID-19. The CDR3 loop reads CASSLSVAGSTNEKLFF. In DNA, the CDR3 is TGTGCCAGCAGTTTATCCGTCGCCGGTTCAACTAATGAAAAACTGTTTTTT.